The entry that follows covers one T cell receptor (beta chain) sequence. These data originate in a study of tumor-infiltrating lymphocytes in glioblastoma multiforme. Germline CDR1 reads DFQATT; CDR2 reads SNEGSKA (reference sequence). The CDR3 has 16 residues. V was pared by 2 bases and J by 4 bases, with 20 bases between. Multiple V-beta primers and a C-beta primer amplified TCRB from RNA. TCRdb used MiXCR to reprocess the multiplex PCR reads, holding one entry per CDR3 protein. Of roughly 13,000 distinct CDR3 sequences detected, under 70% appear once; the ten largest clones hold about a third. Sequenced material: brain tumor tissue. The chain uses TRBV20-1 and TRBJ2-5, with D maybe TRBD1 (7 bases). The sequence was obtained from a male donor with glioblastoma. In DNA form, the CDR3 reads TGCAGTGCTAGATGGACTAAAGGGACAGCAAGAGAGACCCAGTACTTC. Its protein is CSARWTKGTARETQYF.